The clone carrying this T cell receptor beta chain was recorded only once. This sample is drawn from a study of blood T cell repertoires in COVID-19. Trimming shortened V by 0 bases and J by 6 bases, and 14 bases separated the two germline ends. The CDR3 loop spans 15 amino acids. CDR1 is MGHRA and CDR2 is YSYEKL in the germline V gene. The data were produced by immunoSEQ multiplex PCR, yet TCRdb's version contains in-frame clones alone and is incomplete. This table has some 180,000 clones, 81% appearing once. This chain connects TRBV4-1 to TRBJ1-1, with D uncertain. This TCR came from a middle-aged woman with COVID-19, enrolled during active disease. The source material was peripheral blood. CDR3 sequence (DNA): TGCGCCAGCAGCCAAGAGAGGTCAACTAGGGCTGAAGCTTTCTTT. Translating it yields CASSQERSTRAEAFF.